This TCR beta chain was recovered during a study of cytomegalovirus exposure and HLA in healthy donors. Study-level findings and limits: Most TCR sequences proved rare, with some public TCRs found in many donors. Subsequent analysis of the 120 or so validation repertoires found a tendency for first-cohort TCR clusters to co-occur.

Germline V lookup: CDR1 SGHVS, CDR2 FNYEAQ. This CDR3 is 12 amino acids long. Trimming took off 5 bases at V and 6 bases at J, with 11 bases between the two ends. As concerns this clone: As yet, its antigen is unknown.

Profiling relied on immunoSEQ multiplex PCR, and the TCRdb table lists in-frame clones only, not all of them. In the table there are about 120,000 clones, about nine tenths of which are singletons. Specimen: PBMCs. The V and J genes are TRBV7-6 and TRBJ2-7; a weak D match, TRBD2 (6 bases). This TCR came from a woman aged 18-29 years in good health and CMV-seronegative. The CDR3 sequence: CASSKVGGEQYF. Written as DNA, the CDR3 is TGTGCCAGCAGCAAAGTGGGGGGCGAGCAGTACTTC.